Shown below are 24 T cell receptor beta chains from a single sample sequenced in a study of shared clonotypes between healthy human individuals. Assay: immunoSEQ multiplex PCR; the TCRdb copy retains only in-frame clones and omits some. The table lists about 470,000 clones, roughly 83% of them singletons. Material: PBMCs. These receptors originate from a woman aged 40-49 years in good health. Some clones in this sample may be carry-over from other donors' samples.

This clone was detected a few times. The chain employs TRBV4-2 and TRBJ1-2, with 9 bases identical to TRBD1. CDR3 length: 15 amino acids. Germline CDR1 is LGHNA and CDR2 is YNFKEQ. V lost 2 bases, J lost 7 bases, and 8 bases stayed unmatched. This CDR3 reads CASSQPGQGRGGYTF. CDR3 nucleotides: TGTGCCAGCAGCCAACCGGGACAGGGTCGTGGTGGCTACACCTTC.

The rearrangement uses TRBV29-1 and TRBJ2-3; no definite D call. Germline V gene sequence: CDR1 SQVTM, CDR2 ANQGSEA. This CDR3 contains 12 residues. The germline V and J ends were trimmed by 5 bases and 5 bases, with 11 bases remaining between them. CDR3 residues: CSVQEFEDTQYF. CDR3 nucleotides: TGCAGCGTTCAGGAGTTTGAAGATACGCAGTATTTT.

The chain's CDR3 is CASSWTGTGGEETQYF. The CDR3 nucleotides are TGCGCCAGCAGCTGGACCGGGACAGGGGGCGAAGAGACCCAGTACTTC. The V call is TRBV5-1, the J call TRBJ2-5; 12 bases are shared with TRBD1. Trimming removed 3 bases from V and 3 bases from J; junction bases left unmatched: 6. The CDR3 spans 16 residues. CDR1 and CDR2 (germline): SGHRS, YFSETQ.

The chain joins TRBV27 to TRBJ2-1; 13 bases map to TRBD2. The CDR3 runs to 15 residues. V trimming: 4 bases; J trimming: 7 bases; junction bases outside the gene matches: 4. From germline, CDR1 is MNHEY and CDR2 SMNVEV (reference sequence). CDR3 DNA: TGTGCCAGCAGTTCCGGGACTAGCGGGGCTAATGAGCAGTTCTTC. It is translated as CASSSGTSGANEQFF.

Only a few counts were recorded for this clone. The rearrangement links TRBV2 to TRBJ2-5; 7 nucleotides line up with TRBD1. V shed 10 bases and J 4 bases; nucleotides not matched to a gene: 9. The CDR3 extends over 13 amino acids. CDR1 and CDR2 (germline): SNHLY, FYNNEI. Here the CDR3 DNA reads TGTGCCATTCGACCAGGGGGTATAGAGACCCAGTACTTC. This gives the protein CAIRPGGIETQYF.

This sequence joins TRBV14 and TRBJ1-1; unclear D gene. Per the germline V gene, CDR1 is SGHDN and CDR2 is FVKESK. The CDR3 totals 13 residues. Trimming removed 5 bases at V and 2 bases at J, with 9 bases between. The CDR3 DNA follows: TGTGCCAGCAGCAATACTAAAAACACTGAAGCTTTCTTT. This sequence encodes CASSNTKNTEAFF.

The rearrangement joins TRBV30 to TRBJ1-5; no clear D gene. V lost 1 base, J lost 4 bases, and 8 bases lay in between. Germline CDR1 and CDR2: GTSNPN and SVGIG (reference sequence). This CDR3 is built from 13 residues. CDR3 bases: TGTGCCTGGAGTGCGCTGAATAATCAGCCCCAGCATTTT. Its protein product is CAWSALNNQPQHF.

This rearrangement joins TRBV5-1 to TRBJ2-5; 7 bases align to TRBD2. Germline V gene data show CDR1 as SGHRS and CDR2 as YFSETQ. The CDR3 is made up of 15 amino acids. The junction had 7 bases not matched to a gene; V was cut back by 3 bases and J by 2 bases. CDR3 sequence: CASSSSPGGQETQYF. The CDR3 region has the DNA TGCGCCAGCAGCTCATCCCCCGGGGGGCAAGAGACCCAGTACTTC.

This chain joins TRBV9 and TRBJ2-3; 8 bases fit TRBD2. With V trimmed by 4 bases and J by 1 base, 8 bases remained unmatched. The CDR3 covers 16 residues. The germline V gene has CDR1 SGDLS and CDR2 YYNGEE. CDR3 DNA: TGTGCCAGCAGCCCCCTCGCCGGGAGGGGCACAGATACGCAGTATTTT. This codes for CASSPLAGRGTDTQYF.

J is TRBJ1-2 and V is TRBV28; TRBD1 matches 7 bases. J gave up 3 bases and V 6 bases, and 10 bases lay outside the gene matches. This CDR3 comprises 15 residues. In germline, CDR1 is MDHEN, CDR2 SYDVKM. In nucleotides, the CDR3 is TGTGCCAGCAGAGGGGGCGCCGGGACAGACTATGGCTACACCTTC. This encodes CASRGGAGTDYGYTF.

The rearrangement uses TRBV5-1 and TRBJ2-7, with 7 bases that match TRBD1. The J segment lost 2 bases and the V segment lost 0 bases, leaving 5 bases of the junction unmatched. Germline values: CDR1 SGHRS, CDR2 YFSETQ. This CDR3 contains 15 residues. Here the CDR3 reads CASSLGGTETYEQYF. The CDR3 bases are TGCGCCAGCAGCTTGGGGGGGACAGAGACCTACGAGCAGTACTTC.

This clone was observed many times. The chain employs TRBV2 and TRBJ2-3; 9 bases map to TRBD2. Trimming cost V 3 bases and J 2 bases; bases outside gene matches: 6. CDR3 length: 16 amino acids. From germline, CDR1 is SNHLY and CDR2 FYNNEI. The CDR3 region has the DNA TGTGCCAGCAGTGACGAGACTAGCGGAACCACAGATACGCAGTATTTT. Protein sequence: CASSDETSGTTDTQYF.

Only one count was recorded for this clone. This sequence joins TRBV4-1 and TRBJ2-7; 8 nucleotides line up with TRBD1. This CDR3 spans 15 amino acids. The V and J ends lost 2 bases and 2 bases, in that order; junction bases with no gene match: 5. Germline V gives CDR1 MGHRA, CDR2 YSYEKL. The CDR3: CASSQTPGQAYEQYF. The CDR3, as DNA: TGCGCCAGCAGCCAAACGCCGGGACAGGCCTACGAGCAGTACTTC.

The chain has TRBV5-1 and TRBJ2-1; 8 bases align to TRBD2. Germline V gene lookup returns CDR1 SGHRS and CDR2 YFSETQ. Trimming took 6 bases from V and 7 from J; bases not matched to a gene: 15. The CDR3 consists of 16 residues. In DNA form, the CDR3 reads TGCGCCAGCAAAGAAATAGCGGGAAACCCGGGGAATGAGCAGTTCTTC. This gives the protein CASKEIAGNPGNEQFF.

This clone is categorized as medium-sized. The chain couples TRBV7-8 to TRBJ2-7; 8 positions agree with TRBD2. Unmatched junction bases numbered 16, after V lost 3 bases and J lost 3 bases. The length of the CDR3 is 18 residues. Germline CDR1 and CDR2: SGHVS and FQNEAQ. The CDR3 bases are TGTGCCAGCAGCTTTTTAGCGGGACGAAGCCTAGGGAACTACGAGCAGTACTTC. Translated: CASSFLAGRSLGNYEQYF.

The chain has TRBV5-1 and TRBJ2-1; 8 bases agree with TRBD2. The germline gives CDR1 SGHRS, CDR2 YFSETQ. V shed 4 bases and J 0 bases; nucleotides not matched to a gene: 15. The CDR3 is 19 amino acids. This chain's CDR3 is CASSARLAGSTSSYNEQFF. CDR3 bases: TGCGCCAGCAGCGCCCGCCTAGCGGGTTCCACTAGCTCCTACAATGAGCAGTTCTTC.

Points on this clone: Other nucleotide sequences from this sample produce the same CDR3. V gene TRBV7-3 combines with J gene TRBJ2-7; D is unclear. The CDR3 consists of 13 residues. V was clipped by 0 bases and J by 3 bases, with 6 bases between them. Germline loops: CDR1 SGHTA, CDR2 FQGTGA. This CDR3 reads CASSLTSGYEQYF. CDR3 DNA sequence: TGTGCCAGCAGCTTAACGTCAGGCTACGAGCAGTACTTC.

V is TRBV6-5 and J is TRBJ2-1; D perhaps matches TRBD2 (6 bases). The germline V gene has CDR1 MNHEY and CDR2 SVGAGI. The CDR3 is 16 residues long. The germline V and J ends were trimmed by 4 bases and 4 bases, with 17 bases remaining between them. The CDR3 loop reads CASSFRGTKGYNEQFF. DNA of the CDR3: TGTGCCAGCAGTTTTCGGGGGACCAAGGGGTACAATGAGCAGTTCTTC.

The chain is built from TRBV27 and TRBJ2-7; D gene unclear. Trimming left V 3 bases short and J 2 bases short, with 14 bases between. This CDR3 contains 15 residues. CDR1 and CDR2 from the germline V gene are MNHEY and SMNVEV (reference sequence). The CDR3 region is CASSFMLTAPYEQYF. CDR3 DNA: TGTGCCAGCAGTTTTATGTTGACGGCGCCCTACGAGCAGTACTTC.

The chain joins TRBV7-2 to TRBJ1-5, with a possible D match to TRBD1 (5 bases). Deletions cut 4 bases from V and 5 bases from J, with 15 bases between. The germline gives CDR1 SGHTA, CDR2 FQGNSA. The CDR3 runs to 15 residues. For the CDR3, the DNA is TGTGCCAGCAGCTCACGGACAAGGGGAGATCAGCCCCAGCATTTT. Protein: CASSSRTRGDQPQHF. The whole variable domain, filled in from reference TRBV7-2 and TRBJ1-5, reads GAGVSQSPSNKVTEKGKDVELRCDPISGHTALYWYRQSLGQGLEFLIYFQGNSAPDKSGLPSDRFSAERTGGSVSTLTIQRTQQEDSAVYLCASSSRTRGDQPQHFGDGTRLSIL.

This clone turned up a few times. The sample contains more than one DNA sequence encoding this CDR3. The chain joins TRBV4-2 to TRBJ2-7; 10 nucleotides align to TRBD2. Germline V CDR1 and CDR2: LGHNA, YNFKEQ. The V and J ends lost 1 base and 4 bases, in that order; junction bases with no gene match: 4. The CDR3 is made up of 15 amino acids. This CDR3 reads CASSQGLAGVYEQYF. As DNA, the CDR3 is TGTGCCAGCAGCCAAGGGCTAGCGGGAGTATACGAGCAGTACTTC.

The rearrangement links TRBV6-1 to TRBJ1-1, with D perhaps TRBD1 (5 bases). V shed 5 bases and J shed 4 bases, with 14 bases lying between them. Germline CDR1 is MNHNS and CDR2 is SASEGT. The CDR3 contains 14 residues. DNA of the CDR3: TGTGCCAGCAGTCGCCGGGACGGGTCCACTGAAGCTTTCTTT. It is translated as CASSRRDGSTEAFF.

The V call is TRBV10-3, the J call TRBJ1-5, with 7 nucleotides matching TRBD1. The CDR3 length is 16 residues. Germline trimming cut 10 bases from V and 0 bases from J; bases unmatched to any gene: 12. Looked up from germline, CDR1 is ENHRY and CDR2 is SYGVKD. The CDR3 loop is CATEGGGTDSNQPQHF. The CDR3 nucleotides are TGTGCCACCGAAGGGGGGGGGACAGATAGCAATCAGCCCCAGCATTTT.

This chain connects TRBV28 to TRBJ1-1; D is undetermined. Between the trimmed V and J ends, which lost 8 bases and 3 bases, there was a span of 7 bases. CDR1 is MDHEN and CDR2 is SYDVKM in the germline V gene. The CDR3 sequence is 11 residues long. The CDR3: CASVRDTEAFF. The DNA for the CDR3 is TGTGCCAGCGTTAGAGACACTGAAGCTTTCTTT. The full variable domain, in which reference TRBV28 and TRBJ1-1 provide the parts outside the CDR3, is DVKVTQSSRYLVKRTGEKVFLECVQDMDHENMFWYRQDPGLGLRLIYFSYDVKMKEKGDIPEGYSVSREKKERFSLILESASTNQTSMYLCASVRDTEAFFGQGTRLTVV.